The 8 T cell receptor beta chains below come from one sample, sequenced in a study of technical replicates of blood from a few donors. Profiling relied on immunoSEQ multiplex PCR, and the TCRdb table lists in-frame clones only, not all of them. The sample consists of 100,000 or so clones, roughly 96% of them appearing once. The sequenced sample consisted of T cells isolated from PBMCs. These TCRs come from a human donor in good health.

The rearrangement joins TRBV27 to TRBJ1-4, with a tentative D call TRBD1 (6 bases). The germline V gene encodes CDR1 MNHEY and CDR2 SMNVEV (reference sequence). The V and J ends lost 7 bases and 4 bases respectively, with 10 bases between them. The CDR3 has 13 residues. In nucleotides, the CDR3 is TGTGCCAGCACGAGGGGGTTTAATGAAAAACTGTTTTTT. Encoded protein: CASTRGFNEKLFF.

The rearrangement uses TRBV30 and TRBJ2-2; D unclear. Germline V CDR1 and CDR2: GTSNPN, SVGIG (reference sequence). V was cut by 0 bases and J by 5 bases, with 10 bases left in between. CDR3 size: 14 residues. In DNA form, the CDR3 reads TGTGCCTGGAGTGTAGGAGTAACAACCGGGGAGCTGTTTTTT. Translated: CAWSVGVTTGELFF.

The chain joins TRBV19 to TRBJ2-5, with D tentatively TRBD1 (6 bases). V lost 3 bases and J lost 2, with 19 bases in between. Germline loops: CDR1 LNHDA, CDR2 SQIVND (reference sequence). There are 17 residues in the CDR3. The CDR3 sequence: CASSISHGPRGQETQYF. The CDR3 coding sequence is TGTGCCAGTAGTATCTCCCACGGGCCTAGGGGGCAAGAGACCCAGTACTTC. The variable domain in full, completed from reference TRBV19 and TRBJ2-5, reads DGGITQSPKYLFRKEGQNVTLSCEQNLNHDAMYWYRQDPGQGLRLIYYSQIVNDFQKGDIAEGYSVSREKKESFPLTVTSAQKNPTAFYLCASSISHGPRGQETQYFGPGTRLLVL.

This clone is a singleton in its sample. The rearrangement joins TRBV6-4 to TRBJ1-2, with 7 bases identical to TRBD1. CDR3 length equals 15 residues. CDR1 is MRHNA, CDR2 SNTAGT, per germline. The J segment lost 4 bases and the V segment lost 5 bases, leaving 10 bases of the junction unmatched. The CDR3 loop reads CASSPQGGQTYGYTF. CDR3 nucleotide sequence: TGTGCCAGCAGTCCCCAAGGGGGACAGACCTATGGCTACACCTTC.

The rearrangement links TRBV5-4 to TRBJ1-3; D uncertain. Trimming stripped 2 bases from V and 2 bases from J, with 20 bases between. In germline, CDR1 is SGHNT, CDR2 YYREEE (reference sequence). The CDR3 loop spans 18 amino acids. The CDR3 sequence is CASSFIAEGHSPGNTIYF. CDR3 nucleotide sequence: TGTGCCAGCAGCTTCATCGCGGAGGGCCACTCCCCTGGAAACACCATATATTTT.

The chain recombines TRBV12-5 with TRBJ2-5; the match to TRBD1 covers 9 bases. V was clipped by 0 bases and J by 4 bases; unmatched bases: 6. Germline V gene sequence: CDR1 LGHNT, CDR2 FRNRAP. The CDR3 spans 16 residues. The CDR3 DNA is TGTGCTAGTGGTTTGGTACCGGGACAGGGCCGAGAGACCCAGTACTTC. Its protein is CASGLVPGQGRETQYF.

This clone was seen only a few times. CDR3 region: CASSRPAGQPQHF. The CDR3 DNA reads TGTGCCAGCAGTCGACCCGCCGGGCAGCCCCAGCATTTT. V and J are TRBV28 and TRBJ1-5, with D hard to call. The CDR3 runs to 13 residues. Trimming pared 5 bases from V and 7 bases from J, leaving 12 bases between. The V gene's germline CDR1 is MDHEN and CDR2 SYDVKM.

The chain has TRBV7-8 and TRBJ1-4; 7 nucleotides agree with TRBD1. The CDR3 has 20 amino acids. Trimming took 5 bases from V and 7 from J; bases not matched to a gene: 25. The germline V gene has CDR1 SGHVS and CDR2 FQNEAQ. This CDR3 reads CASSALGVDRDRERGEKLFF. CDR3 nucleotide sequence: TGTGCCAGCAGCGCCTTGGGGGTGGACAGAGACAGGGAACGAGGTGAAAAACTGTTTTTT.